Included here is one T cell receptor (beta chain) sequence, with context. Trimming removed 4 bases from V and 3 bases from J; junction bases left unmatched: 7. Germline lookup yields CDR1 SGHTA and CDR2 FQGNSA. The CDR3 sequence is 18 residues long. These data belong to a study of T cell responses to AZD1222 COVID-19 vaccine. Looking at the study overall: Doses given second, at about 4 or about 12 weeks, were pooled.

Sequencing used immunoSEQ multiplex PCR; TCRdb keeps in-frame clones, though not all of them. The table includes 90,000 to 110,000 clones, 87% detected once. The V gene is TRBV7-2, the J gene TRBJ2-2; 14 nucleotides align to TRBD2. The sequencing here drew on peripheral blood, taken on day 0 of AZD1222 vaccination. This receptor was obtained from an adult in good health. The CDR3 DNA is TGTGCCAGCAGCTCGCCGGGACTAGCGGGGGCGCACACCGGGGAGCTGTTTTTT. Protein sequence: CASSSPGLAGAHTGELFF.